The source of this T cell receptor (beta chain) is a study of cytomegalovirus exposure and HLA in healthy donors. Study-wide points: By HLA locus, TCR association rates varied in a later analysis, with DRB1 showing the most and HLA-C the fewest.

The length of the CDR3 is 14 residues. After removal of 2 bases from V and 6 bases from J, the junction contained 3 bases not matched to a gene. The germline gives CDR1 SGHNT, CDR2 YYREEE (reference sequence). Concerning this clone: What it binds is not known.

PCR was performed using 60 Vbeta and 13 Jbeta primers. Assay used: immunoSEQ multiplex PCR; TCRdb lists only in-frame clones, some missing. This sample's clone table lists about 90,000 clones. The sequence came from a woman in her 30s in good health and CMV-seronegative. The sample taken for sequencing was PBMCs. The V gene is TRBV5-4, the J gene TRBJ2-2, with 8 bases aligning to TRBD2. The CDR3 region has the DNA TGTGCCAGCAGCTTCGGGGGGGCCGCCGGGGAGCTGTTTTTT. It specifies CASSFGGAAGELFF.